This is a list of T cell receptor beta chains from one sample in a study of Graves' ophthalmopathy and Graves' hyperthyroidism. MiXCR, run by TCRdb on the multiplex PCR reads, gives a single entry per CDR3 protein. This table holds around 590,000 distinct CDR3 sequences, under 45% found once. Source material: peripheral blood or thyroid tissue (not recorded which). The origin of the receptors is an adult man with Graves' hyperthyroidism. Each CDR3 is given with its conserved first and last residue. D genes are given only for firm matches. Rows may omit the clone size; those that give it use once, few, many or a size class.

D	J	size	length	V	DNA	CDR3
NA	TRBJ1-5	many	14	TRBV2	TGTGCCAGCAGTGAATCATCGCGAAATCAGCCCCAGCATTTT	CASSESSRNQPQHF
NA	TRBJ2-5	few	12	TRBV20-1	TGCAGTGCTAGGACAGCCTCGGAGACCCAGTACTTC	CSARTASETQYF
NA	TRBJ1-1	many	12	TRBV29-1	TGCAGCGTCAGAACAGTGAACACTGAAGCTTTCTTT	CSVRTVNTEAFF
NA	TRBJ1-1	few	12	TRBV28	TGTGCCAGCAGACCTACAGGGAGGGTAGCTTTCTTT	CASRPTGRVAFF
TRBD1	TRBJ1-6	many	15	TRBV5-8	TGTGCCAGCAGCGCGTGGGACAGTAGATCCTCACCCCTCCACTTT	CASSAWDSRSSPLHF
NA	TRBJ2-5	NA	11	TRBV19	TGTGCCAGTAGTATGATGGAGACCCAGTACTTC	CASSMMETQYF
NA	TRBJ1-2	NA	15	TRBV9	TGTGCCAGCAGCGCCGAGGGGGAGGTTCTCTATGGCTACACCTTC	CASSAEGEVLYGYTF
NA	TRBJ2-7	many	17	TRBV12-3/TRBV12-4	TGTGCCAGCAGTTACCCCGCGGACAGAGGCTTTCCCTACGAGCAGTACTTC	CASSYPADRGFPYEQYF
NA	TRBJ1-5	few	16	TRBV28	TGTGCCAGCAGTTCAGGACAGATCGCTAGCAATCAGCCCCAGCATTTT	CASSSGQIASNQPQHF
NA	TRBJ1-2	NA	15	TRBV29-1	TGCAGCGTTGGGACTGCTGCAACGCGCGACTATGGCTACACCTTC	CSVGTAATRDYGYTF
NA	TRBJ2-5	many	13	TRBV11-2	TGTGCCAGCAGCTTGGGGACCGGGGAGACCCAGTACTTC	CASSLGTGETQYF
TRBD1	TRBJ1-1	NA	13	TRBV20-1	TGCAGTGCTAGCAGGGGGGGGGACACTGAAGCTTTCTTT	CSASRGGDTEAFF
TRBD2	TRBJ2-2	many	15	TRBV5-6	TGTGCCAGCAGCTTGACTGGACTAGCAAGCGGGGAGCTGTTTTTT	CASSLTGLASGELFF
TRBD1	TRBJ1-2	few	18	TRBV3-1	TGTGCCAGCAGCCAAGATTTGCAGGGGGTCCCCGCTAACTATGGCTACACCTTC	CASSQDLQGVPANYGYTF
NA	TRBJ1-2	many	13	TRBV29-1	TGCAGCTCGCTGGGGTACAGGGTAGATGGCTACACCTTC	CSSLGYRVDGYTF
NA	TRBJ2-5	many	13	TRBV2	TGTGCCAGCAGTGAGGAGGGATGGGAGACCCAGTACTTC	CASSEEGWETQYF
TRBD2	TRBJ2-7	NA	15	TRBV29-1	TGCAGCGAGAGAGGACTAGCGGGGGTCACCTACGAGCAGTACTTC	CSERGLAGVTYEQYF
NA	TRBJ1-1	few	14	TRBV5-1	TGCGCCAGCAGCTTCGGGACACCGAACACTGAAGCTTTCTTT	CASSFGTPNTEAFF
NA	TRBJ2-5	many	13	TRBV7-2	TGTGCCAGCGGGACCTTTGTTTTAGAGACCCAGTACTTC	CASGTFVLETQYF
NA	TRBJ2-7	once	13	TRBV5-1	TGCGCCAGCAGCAATACAGGGTTCGATGAGCAGTACTTC	CASSNTGFDEQYF
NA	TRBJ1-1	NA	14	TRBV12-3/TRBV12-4	TGTGCCAGCAGAATAGAAGGGCGACCCACTGAAGCTTTCTTT	CASRIEGRPTEAFF
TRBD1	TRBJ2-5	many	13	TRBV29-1	TGCAGCGTCCCAATGACAGGGGGAGAGACCCAGTACTTC	CSVPMTGGETQYF
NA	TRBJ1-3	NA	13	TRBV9	TGTGCCAGCAGCGTAGGGTCTGGAAACACCATATATTTT	CASSVGSGNTIYF
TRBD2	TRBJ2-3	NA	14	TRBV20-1	TGCAGTGCCCCGCTAGCGGCCTACACAGATACGCAGTATTTT	CSAPLAAYTDTQYF
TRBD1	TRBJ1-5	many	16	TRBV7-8	TGTGCCAGCAGCCAGGGGGGGCTGGAGGGTAATCAGCCCCAGCATTTT	CASSQGGLEGNQPQHF
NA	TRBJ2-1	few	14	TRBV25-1	TGTGCCAGCAGTTTGGGGTTTTCCTACAATGAGCAGTTCTTC	CASSLGFSYNEQFF
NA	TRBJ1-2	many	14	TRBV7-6	TGTGCCAGCAGCTTACAGCCGGGCGACTATGGCTACACCTTC	CASSLQPGDYGYTF
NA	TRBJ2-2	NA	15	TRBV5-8	TGTGCCAGCAGACTTGACAGTTCGAACACCGGGGAGCTGTTTTTT	CASRLDSSNTGELFF
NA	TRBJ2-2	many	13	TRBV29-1	TGCAGCGGACGACAGGCAAACACCGGGGAGCTGTTTTTT	CSGRQANTGELFF
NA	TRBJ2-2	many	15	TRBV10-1	TGCGCCAGCAGTGAGGGGACAACGATCACCGGGGAGCTGTTTTTT	CASSEGTTITGELFF
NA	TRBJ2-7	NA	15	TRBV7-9	TGTGCCAGCAGCTTAGCGCTCGGTAGCTCCTACGAGCAGTACTTC	CASSLALGSSYEQYF
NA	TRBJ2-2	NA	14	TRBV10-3	TGTGCCAGCATCGAAGGGGCAGAGACCGGGGAGCTGTTTTTT	CASIEGAETGELFF
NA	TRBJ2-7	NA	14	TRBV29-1	TGCAGCGTCGCGACCAGCTCTGGAACCTACGAGCAGTACTTC	CSVATSSGTYEQYF
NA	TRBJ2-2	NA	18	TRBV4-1	TGTGCCAGCAGCCAAGATCTGAATACGGCCACGAACACCGGGGAGCTGTTTTTT	CASSQDLNTATNTGELFF
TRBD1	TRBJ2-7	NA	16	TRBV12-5	TGTGCTAGTGGTTTGGTAATCCGGGGACAGTCCTACGAGCAGTACTTC	CASGLVIRGQSYEQYF
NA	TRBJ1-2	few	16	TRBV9	TGTGCCAGCAGCGTAGGGGGGCAGGGCCCCGGGTATGGCTACACCTTC	CASSVGGQGPGYGYTF
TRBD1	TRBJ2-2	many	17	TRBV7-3	TGTGCCAGCAGCTTAGCGGCCCGACAGGGGAACACCGGGGAGCTGTTTTTT	CASSLAARQGNTGELFF
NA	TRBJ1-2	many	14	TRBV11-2	TGTGCCAGCAGCCTACAGGAGAATGACTATGGCTACACCTTC	CASSLQENDYGYTF
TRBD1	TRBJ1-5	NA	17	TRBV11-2	TGTGCCAGCAGCTTGTCGGGGGCGACAGGGAGCAATCAGCCCCAGCATTTT	CASSLSGATGSNQPQHF
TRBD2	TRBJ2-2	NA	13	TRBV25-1	TGTGCCAGCAGTGAACACACTAGCGGGAGTCTGTTTTTT	CASSEHTSGSLFF
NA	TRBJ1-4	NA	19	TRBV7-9	TGTGCCAGCAGCTTCTATTCGATCAGCCACATTCTGATGGGGAGGAAACTGTTTTTT	CASSFYSISHILMGRKLFF